The entry below describes one TCR beta chain. J lost 0 bases, V lost 0 bases, and 7 bases had no gene match. CDR3 length equals 18 residues. Germline-derived CDR1 and CDR2 are SGHRS and YFSETQ. This sample is drawn from a study of blood T cell repertoires in COVID-19. Sequencing used immunoSEQ multiplex PCR; TCRdb keeps in-frame clones, though not all of them. The table records approximately 190,000 clones, more than 75% of them present only once. This sequence was found in a woman in her sixties or seventies with COVID-19, enrolled during active disease. The chain uses TRBV5-1 and TRBJ1-2; 11 bases match TRBD1. Material: peripheral blood. The CDR3 protein is CASSLAGDRGVANYGYTF. CDR3 DNA: TGCGCCAGCAGCTTGGCCGGGGACAGGGGGGTAGCTAACTATGGCTACACCTTC.